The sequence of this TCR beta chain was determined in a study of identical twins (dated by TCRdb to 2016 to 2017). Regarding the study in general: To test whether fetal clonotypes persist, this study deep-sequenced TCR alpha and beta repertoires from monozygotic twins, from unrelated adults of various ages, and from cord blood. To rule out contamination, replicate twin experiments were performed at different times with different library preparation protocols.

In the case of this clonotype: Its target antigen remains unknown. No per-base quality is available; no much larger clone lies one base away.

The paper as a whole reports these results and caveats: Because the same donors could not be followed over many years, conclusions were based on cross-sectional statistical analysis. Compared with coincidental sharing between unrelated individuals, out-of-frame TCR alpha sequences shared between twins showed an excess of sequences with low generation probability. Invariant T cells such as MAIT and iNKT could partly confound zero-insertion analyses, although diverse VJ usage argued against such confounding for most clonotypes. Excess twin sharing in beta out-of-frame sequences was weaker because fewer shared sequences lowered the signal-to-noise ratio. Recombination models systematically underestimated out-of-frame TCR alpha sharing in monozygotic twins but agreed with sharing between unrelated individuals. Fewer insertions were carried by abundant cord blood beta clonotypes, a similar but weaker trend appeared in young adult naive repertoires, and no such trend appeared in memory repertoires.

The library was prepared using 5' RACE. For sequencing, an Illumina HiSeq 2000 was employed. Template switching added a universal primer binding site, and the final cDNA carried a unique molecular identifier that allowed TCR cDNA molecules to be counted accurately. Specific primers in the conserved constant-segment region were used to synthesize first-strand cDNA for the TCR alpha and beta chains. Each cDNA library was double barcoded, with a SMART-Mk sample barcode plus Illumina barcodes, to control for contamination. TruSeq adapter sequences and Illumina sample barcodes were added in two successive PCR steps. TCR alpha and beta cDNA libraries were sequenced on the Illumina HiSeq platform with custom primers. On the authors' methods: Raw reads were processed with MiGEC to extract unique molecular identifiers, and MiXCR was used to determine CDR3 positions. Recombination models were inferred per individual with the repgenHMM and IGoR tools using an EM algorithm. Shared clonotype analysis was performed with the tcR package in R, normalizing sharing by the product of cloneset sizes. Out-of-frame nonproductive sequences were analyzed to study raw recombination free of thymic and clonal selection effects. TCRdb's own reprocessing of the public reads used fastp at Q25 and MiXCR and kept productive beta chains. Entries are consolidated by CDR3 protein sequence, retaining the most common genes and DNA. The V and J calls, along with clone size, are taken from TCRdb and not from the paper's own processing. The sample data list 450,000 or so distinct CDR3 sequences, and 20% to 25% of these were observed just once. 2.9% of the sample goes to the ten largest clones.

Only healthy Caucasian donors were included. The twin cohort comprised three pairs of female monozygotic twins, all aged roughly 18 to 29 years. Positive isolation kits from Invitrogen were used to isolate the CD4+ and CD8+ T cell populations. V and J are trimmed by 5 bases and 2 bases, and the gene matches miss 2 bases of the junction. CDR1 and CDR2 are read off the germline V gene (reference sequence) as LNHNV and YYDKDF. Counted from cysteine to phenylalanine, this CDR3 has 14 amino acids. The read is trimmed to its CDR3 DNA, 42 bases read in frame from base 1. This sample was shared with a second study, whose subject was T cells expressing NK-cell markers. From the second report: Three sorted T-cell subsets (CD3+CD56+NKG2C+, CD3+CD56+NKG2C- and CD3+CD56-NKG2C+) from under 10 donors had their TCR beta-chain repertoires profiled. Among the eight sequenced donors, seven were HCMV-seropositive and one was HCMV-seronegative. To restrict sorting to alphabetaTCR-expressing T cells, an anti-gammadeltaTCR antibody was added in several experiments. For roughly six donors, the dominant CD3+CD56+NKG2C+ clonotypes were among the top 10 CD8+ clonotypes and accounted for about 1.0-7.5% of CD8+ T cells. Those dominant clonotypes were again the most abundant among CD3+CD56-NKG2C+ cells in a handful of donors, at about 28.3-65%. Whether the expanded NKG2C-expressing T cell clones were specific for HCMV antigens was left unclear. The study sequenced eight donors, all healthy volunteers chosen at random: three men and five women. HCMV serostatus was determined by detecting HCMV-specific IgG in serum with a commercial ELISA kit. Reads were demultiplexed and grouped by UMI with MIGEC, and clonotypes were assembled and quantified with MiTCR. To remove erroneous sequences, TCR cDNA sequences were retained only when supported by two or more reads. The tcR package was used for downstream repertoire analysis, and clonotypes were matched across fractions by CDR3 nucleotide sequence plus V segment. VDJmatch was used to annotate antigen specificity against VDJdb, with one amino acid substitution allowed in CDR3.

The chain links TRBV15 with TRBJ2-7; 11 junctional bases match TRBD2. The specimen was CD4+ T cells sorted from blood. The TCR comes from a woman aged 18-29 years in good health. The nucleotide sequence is TGTGCCACCAGCGTAGCGGGAGGGACCTACGAGCAGTACTTC. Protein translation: CATSVAGGTYEQYF.